The rows below give T cell receptor beta chains drawn from one sample of a study of long-term antiretroviral therapy in people with HIV. Measured with immunoSEQ multiplex PCR; TCRdb has only the in-frame clones, and not every one. Of just under 35,000 clones listed, approximately 81% are singletons. The sequencing used unsorted PBMCs, collected around 2.7 years before starting antiretroviral therapy. The receptors derive from a woman aged 25 to 45 with HIV. Both conserved end residues are trimmed from each CDR3. Fields, in order: CDR3 protein, V gene.

CDR3 protein: ASSQEWTQPSTDTQY
V gene: TRBV4-1

CDR3 protein: ASSDYGAGLETQY
V gene: TRBV25-1

CDR3 protein: ASSLQTPSSGNTIY
V gene: TRBV5-4

CDR3 protein: ASDTPGQGYNEQF
V gene: TRBV6-1

CDR3 protein: ASTLRAGGSEAF
V gene: TRBV7-3

CDR3 protein: ASSRAGYGYT
V gene: TRBV6-5

CDR3 protein: ASSLGQGIYGYT
V gene: TRBV11-2

CDR3 protein: ASMTGVKNTEAF
V gene: TRBV6-5

CDR3 protein: ASSLGTGYSETQY
V gene: TRBV7-2

CDR3 protein: ATSRDYPNEQF
V gene: TRBV15

CDR3 protein: ASSLVSGAHYNEQF
V gene: TRBV11-3

CDR3 protein: ASNFFAGNTGELF
V gene: TRBV27

CDR3 protein: ASSTGVNTEAF
V gene: TRBV19

CDR3 protein: ASSLQFRTVNTEAF
V gene: TRBV6-4

CDR3 protein: ASKGVIDGYT
V gene: TRBV25-1

CDR3 protein: ASSLFRDRGDLAF
V gene: TRBV5-1

CDR3 protein: ASSQGGAGWGTEAF
V gene: TRBV7-2

CDR3 protein: ASSGGTSGGWGTQY
V gene: TRBV5-6

CDR3 protein: ASSLAEWDTQY
V gene: TRBV5-6

CDR3 protein: ASSGTKNTEAF
V gene: TRBV5-1

CDR3 protein: ASSPERDSPLH
V gene: TRBV19

CDR3 protein: ASSLGAGFSGYT
V gene: TRBV5-8

CDR3 protein: SVVGGALAYGYT
V gene: TRBV29-1

CDR3 protein: ASSLVGGGAVYEQY
V gene: TRBV5-4

CDR3 protein: SVRGGRYNEQF
V gene: TRBV29-1

CDR3 protein: ASSPGQGHQPQH
V gene: TRBV10-2

CDR3 protein: ASSHSTGLDNSPLH
V gene: TRBV6-5

CDR3 protein: ASSFSYEQY
V gene: TRBV11-2

CDR3 protein: ASSGQGVGAF
V gene: TRBV9

CDR3 protein: ASSNGQGWRQPQH
V gene: TRBV19

CDR3 protein: ASIRENTEAF
V gene: TRBV30

CDR3 protein: SASGRGYEQY
V gene: TRBV29-1

CDR3 protein: ASSAGWDTEAF
V gene: TRBV18

CDR3 protein: ASMMAYFEQY
V gene: TRBV6-1

CDR3 protein: ASRPTGGGIYEQY
V gene: TRBV7-8

CDR3 protein: ASRVSGSGAEAF
V gene: TRBV6-1

CDR3 protein: ASSIGGNTEAF
V gene: TRBV19

CDR3 protein: ASSPQGDQPQH
V gene: TRBV18

CDR3 protein: SAPPGQGGFYNEQF
V gene: TRBV29-1

CDR3 protein: ASSQDEGYAYGYT
V gene: TRBV4-2

CDR3 protein: ASSQEKNFNYGYT
V gene: TRBV4-2

CDR3 protein: ASSHLQGLHTIY
V gene: TRBV6-1

CDR3 protein: ASSQVDLGFTRGTQY
V gene: TRBV4-1

CDR3 protein: ASSHVDRTDGYT
V gene: TRBV4-1

CDR3 protein: ASSPGHNGAISGANVLT
V gene: TRBV11-2

CDR3 protein: ASSAGIQETQY
V gene: TRBV7-8

CDR3 protein: ATSREGGYGTQY
V gene: TRBV15

CDR3 protein: AWSFRTGFAEAF
V gene: TRBV30

CDR3 protein: ASSLGENTDTQY
V gene: TRBV5-6

CDR3 protein: ASCLPGGREQF
V gene: TRBV13

CDR3 protein: ASSVRGGRETQY
V gene: TRBV6-1

CDR3 protein: ASSQTTGARDNEQF
V gene: TRBV14

CDR3 protein: ASSGGQGIYEQY
V gene: TRBV25-1

CDR3 protein: ASSSGRDRVSGELF
V gene: TRBV5-1

CDR3 protein: ASSSRGGQGANEQF
V gene: TRBV18

CDR3 protein: ASRDTYNSPLH
V gene: TRBV6-1

CDR3 protein: ASSLNPIRQGDWNEQF
V gene: TRBV27

CDR3 protein: AIRGDRGYEQY
V gene: TRBV10-3

CDR3 protein: ASSLGEMNIQY
V gene: TRBV13